This TCR beta chain was recovered during a study of blood T cell repertoires in COVID-19 (dated by TCRdb to 2018 to 2021). Regarding the complete study: Collaborator samples came from the United States, Italy and Spain and covered acute and convalescent phases of COVID-19. The prospective study material was composed of cDNA or gDNA derived from T cells, B-cell-depleted T cells, or PBMCs. Deeply sampled blood TCRbeta repertoires from subjects exposed to, actively infected with, or recovered from COVID-19 were included in the dataset. The repertoires were released in a freely available public database intended as a resource for research on the immune response to SARS-CoV-2. Samples were obtained from the ongoing ImmuneRACE study (first 160 participants) and from 1,254 subjects provided by 6 global collaborators. The sample metadata nearly always contained a de-identified subject ID, COVID-19 status, age in years and sex. Where HLA class I and class II types were available, the types were taken from metadata supplied by the sample provider, not from assay-based typing.

To note about this clone: Its recognized antigen is unknown. No base quality values were provided; no much bigger clone lies one nucleotide off.

The CDR3 numbers 15 residues from cysteine through phenylalanine. Kept here is only the CDR3 DNA, which spans 45 bases and is read in frame from base 1. From a lookup of the germline V gene (reference sequence), CDR1 and CDR2 are SGHNT and YYREEE. The germline V end is reduced by 3 bases and the J end by 3 bases; junction bases left unmatched: 7. TCRbeta CDR3 regions were amplified from genomic DNA using the immunoSEQ Assay, a bias-controlled multiplex PCR. The authors' pipeline ran thus. Nucleated cell counts per sample were estimated from amplification of reference gene primers within the assay. Sequence reads were collapsed and filtered to measure the absolute abundance of every unique TCRbeta CDR3 rearrangement. For each sample, productive Simpson clonality was calculated as the square root of Simpson's diversity index across productive rearrangements. TCRdb took this table from immuneACCESS and kept in-frame rearrangements with V and J called. Such tables lack part of the clones; where checked against another copy, unresolved V genes explain under half of the gap, and the rest is unexplained. V and J calls and clone size are those listed in that table; D and trimming were worked out from the DNA. Within this sample are 350,000 to 500,000 clones, with around 90% of them counted one time only. The top ten clones comprise 0.75% to 0.85% of the sample.

The paper's findings and limits, for the study overall: How much clinical and demographic metadata was included differed by source and by participant, and the metadata was provided uncurated.

One collaborating source in Seattle enrolled patients while the patients were actively infected and followed the patients over time throughout the course of disease. Collaborating institutions collected whole blood in K2EDTA tubes following their own protocols. Collaborator samples were shipped for TCRbeta analysis as frozen whole blood, isolated PBMCs, or DNA extracted from either sample type. The source is a man between 18 and 35 years old with COVID-19, enrolled during active disease. This chain is built from TRBV5-4 and TRBJ1-2; TRBD1 aligns with 8 central bases. Sample: peripheral blood. The CDR3 corresponds to CASSSPTGADYGYTF. The DNA sequence reads TGTGCCAGCAGCTCTCCGACAGGGGCTGACTATGGCTACACCTTC.